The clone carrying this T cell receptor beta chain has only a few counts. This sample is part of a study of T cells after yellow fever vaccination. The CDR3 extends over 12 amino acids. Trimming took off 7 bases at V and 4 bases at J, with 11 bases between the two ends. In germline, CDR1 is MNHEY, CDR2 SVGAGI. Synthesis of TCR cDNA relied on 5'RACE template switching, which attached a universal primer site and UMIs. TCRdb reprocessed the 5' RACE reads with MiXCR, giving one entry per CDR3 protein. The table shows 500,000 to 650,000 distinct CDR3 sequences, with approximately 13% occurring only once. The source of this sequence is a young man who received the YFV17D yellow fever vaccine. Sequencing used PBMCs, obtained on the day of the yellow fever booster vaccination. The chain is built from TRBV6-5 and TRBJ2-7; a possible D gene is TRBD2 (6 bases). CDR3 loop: CASKASAYEQYF. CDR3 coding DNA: TGTGCCAGCAAGGCTAGCGCGTACGAGCAGTACTTC.